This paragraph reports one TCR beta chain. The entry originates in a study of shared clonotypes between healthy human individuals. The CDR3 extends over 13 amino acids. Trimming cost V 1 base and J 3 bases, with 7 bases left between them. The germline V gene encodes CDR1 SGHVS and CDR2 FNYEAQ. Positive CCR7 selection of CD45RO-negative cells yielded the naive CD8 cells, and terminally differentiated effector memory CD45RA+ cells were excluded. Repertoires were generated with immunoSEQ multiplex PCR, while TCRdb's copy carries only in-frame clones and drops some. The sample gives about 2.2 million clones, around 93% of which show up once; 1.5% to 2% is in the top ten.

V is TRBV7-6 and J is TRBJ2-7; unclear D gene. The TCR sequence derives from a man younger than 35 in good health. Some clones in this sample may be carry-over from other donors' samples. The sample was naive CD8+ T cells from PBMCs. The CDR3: CASSLETRYEQYF. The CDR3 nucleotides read TGTGCCAGCAGCTTAGAGACACGCTACGAGCAGTACTTC.